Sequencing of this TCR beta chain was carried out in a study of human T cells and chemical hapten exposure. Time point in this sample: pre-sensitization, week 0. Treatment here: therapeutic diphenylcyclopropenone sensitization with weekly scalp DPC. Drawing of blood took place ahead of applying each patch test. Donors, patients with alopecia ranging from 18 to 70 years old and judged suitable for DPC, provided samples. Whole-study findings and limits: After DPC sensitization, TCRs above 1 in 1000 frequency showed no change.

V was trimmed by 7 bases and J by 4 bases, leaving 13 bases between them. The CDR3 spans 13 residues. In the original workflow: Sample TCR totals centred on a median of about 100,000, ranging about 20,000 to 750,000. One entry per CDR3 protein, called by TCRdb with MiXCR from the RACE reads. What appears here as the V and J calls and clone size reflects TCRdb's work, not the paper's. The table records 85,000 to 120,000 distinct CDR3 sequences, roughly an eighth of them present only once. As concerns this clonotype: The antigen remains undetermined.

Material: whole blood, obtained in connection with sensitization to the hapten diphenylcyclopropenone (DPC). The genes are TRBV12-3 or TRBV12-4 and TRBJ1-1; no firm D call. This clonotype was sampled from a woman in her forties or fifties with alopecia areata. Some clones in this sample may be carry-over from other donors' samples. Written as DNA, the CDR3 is TGTGCCAGCAATCCTACTGCGGGCACTGAAGCTTTCTTT. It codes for CASNPTAGTEAFF.